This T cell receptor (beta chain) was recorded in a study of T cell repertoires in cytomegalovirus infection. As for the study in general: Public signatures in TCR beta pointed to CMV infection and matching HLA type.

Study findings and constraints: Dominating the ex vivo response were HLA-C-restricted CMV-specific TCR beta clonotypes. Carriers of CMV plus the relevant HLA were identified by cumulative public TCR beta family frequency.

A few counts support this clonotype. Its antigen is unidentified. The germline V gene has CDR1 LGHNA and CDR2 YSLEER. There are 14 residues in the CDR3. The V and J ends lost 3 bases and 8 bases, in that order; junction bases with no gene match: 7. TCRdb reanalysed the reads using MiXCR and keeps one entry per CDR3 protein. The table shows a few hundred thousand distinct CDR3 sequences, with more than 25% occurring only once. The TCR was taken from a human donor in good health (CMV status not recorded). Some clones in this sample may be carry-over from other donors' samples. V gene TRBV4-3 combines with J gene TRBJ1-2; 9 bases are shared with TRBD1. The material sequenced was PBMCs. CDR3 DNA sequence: TGCGCCAGCAGCCACCGGGACAGGGAGGTCGGCTACACCTTC. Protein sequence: CASSHRDREVGYTF.